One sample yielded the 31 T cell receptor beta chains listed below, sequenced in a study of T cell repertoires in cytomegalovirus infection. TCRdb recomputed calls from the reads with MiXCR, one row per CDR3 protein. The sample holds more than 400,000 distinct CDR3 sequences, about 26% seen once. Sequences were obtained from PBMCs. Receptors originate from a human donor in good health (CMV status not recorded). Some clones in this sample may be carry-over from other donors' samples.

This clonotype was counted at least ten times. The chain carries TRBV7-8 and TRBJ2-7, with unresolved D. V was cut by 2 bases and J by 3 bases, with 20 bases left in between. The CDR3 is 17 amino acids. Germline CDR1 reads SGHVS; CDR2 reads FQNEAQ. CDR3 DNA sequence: TGTGCCAGCAGCTTATCGTCGTCGGGCCGGAGATTCTACGAGCAGTACTTC. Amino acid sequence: CASSLSSSGRRFYEQYF.

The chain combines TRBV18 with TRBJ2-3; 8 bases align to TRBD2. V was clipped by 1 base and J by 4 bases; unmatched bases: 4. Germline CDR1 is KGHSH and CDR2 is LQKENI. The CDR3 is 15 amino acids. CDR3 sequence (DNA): TGTGCCAGCTCACCACGAGCGGGAGTTGCAGATACGCAGTATTTT. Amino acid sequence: CASSPRAGVADTQYF. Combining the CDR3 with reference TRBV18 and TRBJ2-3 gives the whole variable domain NAGVMQNPRHLVRRRGQEARLRCSPMKGHSHVYWYRQLPEEGLKFMVYLQKENIIDESGMPKERFSAEFPKEGPSILRIQQVVRGDSAAYFCASSPRAGVADTQYFGPGTRLTVL.

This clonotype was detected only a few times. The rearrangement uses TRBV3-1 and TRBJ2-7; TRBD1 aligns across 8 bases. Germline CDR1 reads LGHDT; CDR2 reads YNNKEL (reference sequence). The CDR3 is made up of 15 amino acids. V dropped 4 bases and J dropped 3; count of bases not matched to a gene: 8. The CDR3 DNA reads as TGTGCCAGCAGCCGACCCGGGACAGGAATCTACGAGCAGTACTTC. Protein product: CASSRPGTGIYEQYF.

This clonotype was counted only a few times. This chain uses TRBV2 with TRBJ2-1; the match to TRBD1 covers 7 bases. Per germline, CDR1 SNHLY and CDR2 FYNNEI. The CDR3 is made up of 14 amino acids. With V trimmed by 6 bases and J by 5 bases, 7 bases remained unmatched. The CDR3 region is CASSPRDRNNEQFF. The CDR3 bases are TGTGCCAGCAGCCCTAGGGACAGAAACAATGAGCAGTTCTTC. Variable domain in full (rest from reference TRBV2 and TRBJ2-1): EPEVTQTPSHQVTQMGQEVILRCVPISNHLYFYWYRQILGQKVEFLVSFYNNEISEKSEIFDDQFSVERPDGSNFTLKIRSTKLEDSAMYFCASSPRDRNNEQFFGPGTRLTVL.

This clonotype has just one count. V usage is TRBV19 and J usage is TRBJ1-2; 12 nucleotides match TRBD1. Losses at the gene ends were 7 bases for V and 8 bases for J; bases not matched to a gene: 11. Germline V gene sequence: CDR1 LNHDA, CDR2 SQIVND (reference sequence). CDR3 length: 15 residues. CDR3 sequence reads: CASTRPGTGGQGYTF. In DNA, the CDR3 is TGTGCCAGTACTCGACCCGGGACAGGGGGCCAAGGCTACACCTTC.

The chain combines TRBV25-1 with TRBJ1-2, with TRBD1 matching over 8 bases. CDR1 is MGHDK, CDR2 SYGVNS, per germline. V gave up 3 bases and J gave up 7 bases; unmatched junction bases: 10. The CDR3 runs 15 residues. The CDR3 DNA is TGTGCCAGCAGTGACCAAGGACAGGGACCCCGTGGCTACACCTTC. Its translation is CASSDQGQGPRGYTF.

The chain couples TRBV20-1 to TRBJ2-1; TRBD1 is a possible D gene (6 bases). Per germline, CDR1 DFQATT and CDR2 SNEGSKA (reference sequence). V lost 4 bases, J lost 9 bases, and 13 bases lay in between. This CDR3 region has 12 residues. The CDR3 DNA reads TGCAGTGCTACCCCAGGGGAAATTGAGCAGTTCTTC. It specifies CSATPGEIEQFF.

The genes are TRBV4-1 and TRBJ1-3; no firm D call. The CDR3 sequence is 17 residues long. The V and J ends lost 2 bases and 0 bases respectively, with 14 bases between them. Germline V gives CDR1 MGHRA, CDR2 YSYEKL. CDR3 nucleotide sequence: TGCGCCAGCAGCCAAAGTTTGGCCCCAAGCTCTGGAAACACCATATATTTT. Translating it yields CASSQSLAPSSGNTIYF.

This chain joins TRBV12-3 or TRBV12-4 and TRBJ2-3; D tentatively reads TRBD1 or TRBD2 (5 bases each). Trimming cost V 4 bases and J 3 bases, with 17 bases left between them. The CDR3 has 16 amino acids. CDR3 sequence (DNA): TGTGCCAGCAGTTATACCCAGGGACCACTTACAGATACGCAGTATTTT. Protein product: CASSYTQGPLTDTQYF.

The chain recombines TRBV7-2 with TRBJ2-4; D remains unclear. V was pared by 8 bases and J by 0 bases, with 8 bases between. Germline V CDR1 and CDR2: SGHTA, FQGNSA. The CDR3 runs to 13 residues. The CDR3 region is CASSSEAKNIQYF. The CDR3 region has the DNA TGTGCCAGCTCAAGCGAAGCCAAAAACATTCAGTACTTC.

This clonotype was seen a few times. The CDR3 spells CASSIPGFGQPQHF. CDR3 coding DNA: TGTGCCAGTAGTATCCCAGGGTTCGGTCAGCCCCAGCATTTT. The genes are TRBV19 and TRBJ1-5, with D possibly being TRBD1 (5 bases). The length of the CDR3 is 14 residues. The V gene lost 3 bases and the J gene lost 6 bases, with 12 bases spanning the gap. CDR1 is LNHDA, CDR2 SQIVND, per germline (reference sequence). Supplemented by reference TRBV19 and TRBJ1-5, the full variable domain reads DGGITQSPKYLFRKEGQNVTLSCEQNLNHDAMYWYRQDPGQGLRLIYYSQIVNDFQKGDIAEGYSVSREKKESFPLTVTSAQKNPTAFYLCASSIPGFGQPQHFGDGTRLSIL.

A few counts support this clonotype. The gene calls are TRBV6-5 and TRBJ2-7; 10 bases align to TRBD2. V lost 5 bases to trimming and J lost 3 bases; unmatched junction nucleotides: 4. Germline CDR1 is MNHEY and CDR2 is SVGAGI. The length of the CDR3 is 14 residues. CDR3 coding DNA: TGTGCCAGCAGTGTGGCTAGCGGGAGCTACGAGCAGTACGTC. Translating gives CASSVASGSYEQYV.

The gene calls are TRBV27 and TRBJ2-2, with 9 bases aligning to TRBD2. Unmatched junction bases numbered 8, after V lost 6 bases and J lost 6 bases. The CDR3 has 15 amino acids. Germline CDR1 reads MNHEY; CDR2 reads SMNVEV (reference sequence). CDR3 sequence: CASSSIAGAPGELFF. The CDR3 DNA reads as TGTGCCAGCAGCTCGATAGCGGGAGCCCCCGGGGAGCTGTTTTTT.

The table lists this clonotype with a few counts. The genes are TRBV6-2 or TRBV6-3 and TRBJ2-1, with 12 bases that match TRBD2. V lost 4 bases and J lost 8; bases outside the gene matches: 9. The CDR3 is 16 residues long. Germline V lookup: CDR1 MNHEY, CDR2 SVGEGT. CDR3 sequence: CASSSTSGRIFHEQFF. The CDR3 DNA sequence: TGTGCCAGCAGTTCTACTAGCGGGAGGATCTTCCATGAGCAGTTCTTC.

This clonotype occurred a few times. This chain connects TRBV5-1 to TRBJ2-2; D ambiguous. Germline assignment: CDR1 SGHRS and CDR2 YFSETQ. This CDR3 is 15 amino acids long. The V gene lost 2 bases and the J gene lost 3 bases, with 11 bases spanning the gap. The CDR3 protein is CASSLLRQDTGELFF. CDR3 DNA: TGCGCCAGCAGCTTATTACGACAAGACACCGGGGAGCTGTTTTTT. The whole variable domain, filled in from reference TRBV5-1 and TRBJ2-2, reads KAGVTQTPRYLIKTRGQQVTLSCSPISGHRSVSWYQQTPGQGLQFLFEYFSETQRNKGNFPGRFSGRQFSNSRSEMNVSTLELGDSALYLCASSLLRQDTGELFFGEGSRLTVL.

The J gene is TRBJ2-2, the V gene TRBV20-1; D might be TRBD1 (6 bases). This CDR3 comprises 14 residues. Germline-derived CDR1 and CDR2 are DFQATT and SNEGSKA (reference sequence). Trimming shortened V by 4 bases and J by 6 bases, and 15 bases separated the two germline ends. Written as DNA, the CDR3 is TGCAGTGCTATGGAGACAGGCCATTCCGGGGAGCTGTTTTTT. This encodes CSAMETGHSGELFF.

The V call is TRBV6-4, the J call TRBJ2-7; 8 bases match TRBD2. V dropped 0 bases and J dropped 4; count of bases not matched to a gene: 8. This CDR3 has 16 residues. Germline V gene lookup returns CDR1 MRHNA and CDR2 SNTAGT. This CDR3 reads CASSDSSNSGIYEQYV. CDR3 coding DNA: TGTGCCAGCAGTGACTCCTCCAATAGCGGGATTTACGAGCAGTACGTC.

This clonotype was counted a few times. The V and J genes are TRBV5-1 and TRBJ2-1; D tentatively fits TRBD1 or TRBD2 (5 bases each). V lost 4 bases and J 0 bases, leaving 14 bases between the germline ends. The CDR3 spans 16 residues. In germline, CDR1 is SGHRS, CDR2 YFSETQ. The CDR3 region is CASSPGTGRSYNEQFF. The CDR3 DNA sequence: TGCGCCAGCAGCCCAGGGACCGGCCGCTCCTACAATGAGCAGTTCTTC.

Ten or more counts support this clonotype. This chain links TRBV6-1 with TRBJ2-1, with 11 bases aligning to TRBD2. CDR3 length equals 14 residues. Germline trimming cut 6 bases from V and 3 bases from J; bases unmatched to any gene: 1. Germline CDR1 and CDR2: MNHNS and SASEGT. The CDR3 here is CASRGTSGYNEQFF. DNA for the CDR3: TGTGCCAGCAGGGGGACTAGCGGCTACAATGAGCAGTTCTTC.

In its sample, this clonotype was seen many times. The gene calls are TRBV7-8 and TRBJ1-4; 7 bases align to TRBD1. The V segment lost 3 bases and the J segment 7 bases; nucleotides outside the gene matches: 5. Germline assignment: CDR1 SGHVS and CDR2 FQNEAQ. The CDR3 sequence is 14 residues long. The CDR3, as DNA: TGTGCCAGCAGCTTCGGACAGGAGGGTGAAAAACTGTTTTTT. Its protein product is CASSFGQEGEKLFF.

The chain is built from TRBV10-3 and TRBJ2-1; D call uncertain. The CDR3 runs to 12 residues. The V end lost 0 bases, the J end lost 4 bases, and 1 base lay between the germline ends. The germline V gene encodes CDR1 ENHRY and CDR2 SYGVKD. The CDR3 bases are TGTGCCATCAGTGAGTCGTACAATGAGCAGTTCTTC. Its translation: CAISESYNEQFF.

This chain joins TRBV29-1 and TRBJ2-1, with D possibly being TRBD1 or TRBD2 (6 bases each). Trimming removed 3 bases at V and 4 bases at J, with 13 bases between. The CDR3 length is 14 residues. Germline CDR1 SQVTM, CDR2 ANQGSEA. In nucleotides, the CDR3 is TGCAGCGTTGAGTCTAGGGGGGCGTACAATGAGCAGTTCTTC. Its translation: CSVESRGAYNEQFF.

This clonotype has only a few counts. The CDR3 is CASSYAGQGAYEQYF. The CDR3 bases are TGTGCCAGCAGTTACGCAGGACAGGGGGCCTACGAGCAGTACTTC. The gene calls are TRBV6-5 and TRBJ2-7; TRBD1 matches at 10 bases. This CDR3 contains 15 residues. CDR1 is MNHEY and CDR2 is SVGAGI in the germline V gene. Trimming at V came to 2 bases and at J to 2 bases, leaving 3 bases not matched to a gene.

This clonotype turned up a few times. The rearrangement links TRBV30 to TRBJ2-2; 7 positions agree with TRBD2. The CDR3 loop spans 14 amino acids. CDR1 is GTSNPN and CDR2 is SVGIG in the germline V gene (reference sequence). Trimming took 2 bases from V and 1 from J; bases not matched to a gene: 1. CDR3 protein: CAWSRTRNTGELFF. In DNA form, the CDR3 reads TGTGCCTGGAGTCGGACTAGGAACACCGGGGAGCTGTTTTTT. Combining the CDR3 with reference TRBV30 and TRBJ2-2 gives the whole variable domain SQTIHQWPATLVQPVGSPLSLECTVEGTSNPNLYWYRQAAGRGLQLLFYSVGIGQISSEVPQNLSASRPQDRQFILSSKKLLLSDSGFYLCAWSRTRNTGELFFGEGSRLTVL.

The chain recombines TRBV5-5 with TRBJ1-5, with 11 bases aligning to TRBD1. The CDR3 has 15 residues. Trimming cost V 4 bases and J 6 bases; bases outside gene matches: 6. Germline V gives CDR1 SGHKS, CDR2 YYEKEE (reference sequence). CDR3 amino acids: CASSRRTGGFQPQHF. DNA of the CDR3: TGTGCCAGCAGCCGGCGGACAGGGGGCTTTCAGCCCCAGCATTTT.

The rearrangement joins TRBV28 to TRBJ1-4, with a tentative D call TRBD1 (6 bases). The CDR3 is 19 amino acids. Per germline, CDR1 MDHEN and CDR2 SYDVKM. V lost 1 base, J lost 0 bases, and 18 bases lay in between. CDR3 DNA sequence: TGTGCCAGCAGTTTATCCTCTCGGGACACTGATGCAACTAATGAAAAACTGTTTTTT. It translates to CASSLSSRDTDATNEKLFF.

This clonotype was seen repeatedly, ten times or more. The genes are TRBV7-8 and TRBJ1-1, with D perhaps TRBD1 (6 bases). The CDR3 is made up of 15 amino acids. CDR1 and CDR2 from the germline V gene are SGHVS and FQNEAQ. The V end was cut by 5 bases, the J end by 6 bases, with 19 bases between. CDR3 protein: CASSPGGAIRAEAFF. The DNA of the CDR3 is TGTGCCAGCAGCCCCGGGGGGGCCATCCGGGCTGAAGCTTTCTTT.

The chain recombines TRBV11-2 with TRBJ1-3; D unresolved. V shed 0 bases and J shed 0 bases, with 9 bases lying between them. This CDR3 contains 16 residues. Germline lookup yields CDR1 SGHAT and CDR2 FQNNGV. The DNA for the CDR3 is TGTGCCAGCAGCTTAGAATCCCTGTTCTCTGGAAACACCATATATTTT. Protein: CASSLESLFSGNTIYF.

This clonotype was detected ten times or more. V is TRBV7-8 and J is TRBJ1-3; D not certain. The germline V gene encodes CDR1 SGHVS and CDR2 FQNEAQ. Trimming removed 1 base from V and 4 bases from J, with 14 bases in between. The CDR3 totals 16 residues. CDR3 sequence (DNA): TGTGCCAGCAGCTTAGGACCCGGGTTTAGGGGAAACACCATATATTTT. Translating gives CASSLGPGFRGNTIYF. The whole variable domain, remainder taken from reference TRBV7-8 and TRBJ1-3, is GAGVSQSPRYKVAKRGQDVALRCDPISGHVSLFWYQQALGQGPEFLTYFQNEAQLDKSGLPSDRFFAERPEGSVSTLKIQRTQQEDSAVYLCASSLGPGFRGNTIYFGEGSWLTVV.

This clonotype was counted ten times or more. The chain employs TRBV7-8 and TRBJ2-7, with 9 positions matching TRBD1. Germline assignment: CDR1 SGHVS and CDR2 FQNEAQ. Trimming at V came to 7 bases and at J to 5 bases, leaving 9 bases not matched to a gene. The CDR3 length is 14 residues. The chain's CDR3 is CASKNTGGGNEQYF. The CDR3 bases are TGTGCCAGCAAAAACACAGGGGGCGGGAACGAGCAGTACTTC.

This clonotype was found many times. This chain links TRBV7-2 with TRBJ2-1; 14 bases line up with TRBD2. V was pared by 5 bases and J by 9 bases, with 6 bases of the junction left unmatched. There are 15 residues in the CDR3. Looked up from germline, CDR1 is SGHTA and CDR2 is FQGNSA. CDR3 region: CASSAGLAGEVEQFF. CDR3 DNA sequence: TGTGCCAGCAGCGCGGGACTAGCGGGAGAGGTTGAGCAGTTCTTC.